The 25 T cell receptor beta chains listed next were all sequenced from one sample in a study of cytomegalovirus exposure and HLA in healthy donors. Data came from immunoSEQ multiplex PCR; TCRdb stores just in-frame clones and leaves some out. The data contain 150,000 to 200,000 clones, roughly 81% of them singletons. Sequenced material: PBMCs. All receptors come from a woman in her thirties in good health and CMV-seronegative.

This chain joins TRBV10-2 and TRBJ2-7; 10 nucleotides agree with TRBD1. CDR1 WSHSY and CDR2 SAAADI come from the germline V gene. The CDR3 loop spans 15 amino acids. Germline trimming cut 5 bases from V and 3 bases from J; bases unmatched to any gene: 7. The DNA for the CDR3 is TGCGCCAGCAGTAAGGGACAGGGGACCCACTACGAGCAGTACTTC. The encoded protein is CASSKGQGTHYEQYF.

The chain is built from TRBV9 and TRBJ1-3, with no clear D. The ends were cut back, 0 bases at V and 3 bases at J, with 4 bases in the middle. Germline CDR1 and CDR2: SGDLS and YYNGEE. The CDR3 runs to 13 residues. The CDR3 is CASSVDSGNTIYF. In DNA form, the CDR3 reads TGTGCCAGCAGCGTAGACAGTGGAAACACCATATATTTT.

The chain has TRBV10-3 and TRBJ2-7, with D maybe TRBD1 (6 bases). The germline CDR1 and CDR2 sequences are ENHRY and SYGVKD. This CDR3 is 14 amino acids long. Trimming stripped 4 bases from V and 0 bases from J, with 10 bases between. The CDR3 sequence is CAISADRSSYEQYF. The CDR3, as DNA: TGTGCCATCAGTGCGGACAGATCCTCCTACGAGCAGTACTTC.

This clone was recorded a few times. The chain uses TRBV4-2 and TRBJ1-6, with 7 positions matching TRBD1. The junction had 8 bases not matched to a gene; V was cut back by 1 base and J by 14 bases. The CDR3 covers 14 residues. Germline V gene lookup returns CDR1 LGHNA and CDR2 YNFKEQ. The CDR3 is CASSQGQGGESLHF. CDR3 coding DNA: TGTGCCAGCAGCCAAGGGCAGGGGGGAGAATCCCTCCACTTT.

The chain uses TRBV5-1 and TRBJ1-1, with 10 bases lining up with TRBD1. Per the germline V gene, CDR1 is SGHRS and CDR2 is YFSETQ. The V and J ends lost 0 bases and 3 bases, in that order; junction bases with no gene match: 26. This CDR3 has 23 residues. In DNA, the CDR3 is TGCGCCAGCAGCTTGGGATTCCTGACAGGGGGCCATCAGGGAGGGCTTGGAGACACTGAAGCTTTCTTT. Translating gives CASSLGFLTGGHQGGLGDTEAFF.

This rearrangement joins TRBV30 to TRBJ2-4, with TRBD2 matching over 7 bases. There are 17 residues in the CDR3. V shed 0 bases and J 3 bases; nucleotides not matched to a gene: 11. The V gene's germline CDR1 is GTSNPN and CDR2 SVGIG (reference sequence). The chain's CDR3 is CAWSVFRLAVDKNIQYF. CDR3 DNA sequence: TGTGCCTGGAGTGTATTTAGGCTAGCGGTGGACAAAAACATTCAGTACTTC. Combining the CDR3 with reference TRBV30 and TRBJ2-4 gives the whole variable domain SQTIHQWPATLVQPVGSPLSLECTVEGTSNPNLYWYRQAAGRGLQLLFYSVGIGQISSEVPQNLSASRPQDRQFILSSKKLLLSDSGFYLCAWSVFRLAVDKNIQYFGAGTRLSVL.

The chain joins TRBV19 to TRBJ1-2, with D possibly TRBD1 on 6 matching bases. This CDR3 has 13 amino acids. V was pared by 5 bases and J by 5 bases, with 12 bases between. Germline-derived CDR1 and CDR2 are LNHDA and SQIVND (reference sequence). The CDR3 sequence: CASSPGTHYGYTF. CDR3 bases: TGTGCCAGTAGTCCCGGGACACATTATGGCTACACCTTC.

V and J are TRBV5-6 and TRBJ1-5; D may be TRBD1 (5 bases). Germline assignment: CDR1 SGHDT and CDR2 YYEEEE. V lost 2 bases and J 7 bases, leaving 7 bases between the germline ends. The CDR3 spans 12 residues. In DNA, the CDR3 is TGTGCCAGCAGCTTAAGGGGACAGCCCCAGCATTTT. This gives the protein CASSLRGQPQHF.

The CDR3, as DNA: TGTGCCAGCAGAGCTAGCGGGGGCAACTACGAGCAGTACTTC. As protein: CASRASGGNYEQYF. This rearrangement joins TRBV28 to TRBJ2-7, with 10 bases that match TRBD2. Germline lookup yields CDR1 MDHEN and CDR2 SYDVKM. Trimming took 6 bases from V and 3 from J; bases not matched to a gene: 5. The CDR3 has 14 residues.

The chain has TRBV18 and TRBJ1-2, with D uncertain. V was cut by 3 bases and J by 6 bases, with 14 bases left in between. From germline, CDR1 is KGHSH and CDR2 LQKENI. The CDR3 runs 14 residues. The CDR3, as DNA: TGTGCCAGCTCACCCGCCCGCGAGGGTGATGGCTACACCTTC. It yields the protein CASSPAREGDGYTF.

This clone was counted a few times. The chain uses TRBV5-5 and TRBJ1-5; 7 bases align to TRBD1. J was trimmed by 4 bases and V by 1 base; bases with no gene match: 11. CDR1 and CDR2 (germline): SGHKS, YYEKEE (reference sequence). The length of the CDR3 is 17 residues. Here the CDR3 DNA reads TGTGCCAGCAGCTTGTCATCACCGGGACAGTTTAATCAGCCCCAGCATTTT. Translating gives CASSLSSPGQFNQPQHF.

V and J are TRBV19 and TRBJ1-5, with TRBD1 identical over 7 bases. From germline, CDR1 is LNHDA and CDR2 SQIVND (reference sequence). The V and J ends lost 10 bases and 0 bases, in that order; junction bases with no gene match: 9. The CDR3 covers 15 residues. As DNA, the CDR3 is TGTGCCACTTCAGGGGGAGTATCTAGCAATCAGCCCCAGCATTTT. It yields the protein CATSGGVSSNQPQHF.

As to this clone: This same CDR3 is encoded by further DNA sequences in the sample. CDR3 DNA sequence: TGCGCCAGCAGCTTGGGGCAGGGGGCTAGCACCGGGGAGCTGTTTTTT. Translated, it gives CASSLGQGASTGELFF. The gene calls are TRBV5-1 and TRBJ2-2; 8 bases line up with TRBD1. Trimming at V came to 0 bases and at J to 4 bases, leaving 5 bases not matched to a gene. Germline loops: CDR1 SGHRS, CDR2 YFSETQ. The CDR3 totals 16 residues. The full variable domain, its missing parts supplied by reference TRBV5-1 and TRBJ2-2, is KAGVTQTPRYLIKTRGQQVTLSCSPISGHRSVSWYQQTPGQGLQFLFEYFSETQRNKGNFPGRFSGRQFSNSRSEMNVSTLELGDSALYLCASSLGQGASTGELFFGEGSRLTVL.

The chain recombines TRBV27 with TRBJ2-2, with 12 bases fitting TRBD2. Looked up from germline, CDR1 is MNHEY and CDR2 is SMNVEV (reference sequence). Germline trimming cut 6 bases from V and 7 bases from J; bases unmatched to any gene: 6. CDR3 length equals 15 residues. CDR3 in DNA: TGTGCCAGCAGCCTAGCGGGGGGGACCGGCGGGGAGCTGTTTTTT. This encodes CASSLAGGTGGELFF.

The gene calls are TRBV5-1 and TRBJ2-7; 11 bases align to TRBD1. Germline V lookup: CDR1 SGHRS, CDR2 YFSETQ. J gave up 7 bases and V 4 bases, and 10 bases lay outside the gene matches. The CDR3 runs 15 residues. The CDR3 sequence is CASSLRDRGDGEQYF. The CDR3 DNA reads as TGCGCCAGCAGCCTCCGGGACAGGGGGGATGGGGAGCAGTACTTC.

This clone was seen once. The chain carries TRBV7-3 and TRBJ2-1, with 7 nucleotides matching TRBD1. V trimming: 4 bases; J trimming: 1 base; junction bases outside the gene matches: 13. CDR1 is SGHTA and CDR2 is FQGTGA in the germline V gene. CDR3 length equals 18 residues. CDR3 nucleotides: TGTGCCAGCAGCTCAGGGGGACAAGCCCTAAGGTCCTACAATGAGCAGTTCTTC. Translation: CASSSGGQALRSYNEQFF. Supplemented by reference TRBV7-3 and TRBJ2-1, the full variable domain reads GAGVSQTPSNKVTEKGKYVELRCDPISGHTALYWYRQSLGQGPEFLIYFQGTGAADDSGLPNDRFFAVRPEGSVSTLKIQRTERGDSAVYLCASSSGGQALRSYNEQFFGPGTRLTVL.

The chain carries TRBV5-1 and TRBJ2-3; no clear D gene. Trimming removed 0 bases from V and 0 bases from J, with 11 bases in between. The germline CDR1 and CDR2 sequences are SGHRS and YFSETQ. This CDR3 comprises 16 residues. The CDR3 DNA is TGCGCCAGCAGCTTGGAACCGCGATCTAGCACAGATACGCAGTATTTT. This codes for CASSLEPRSSTDTQYF.

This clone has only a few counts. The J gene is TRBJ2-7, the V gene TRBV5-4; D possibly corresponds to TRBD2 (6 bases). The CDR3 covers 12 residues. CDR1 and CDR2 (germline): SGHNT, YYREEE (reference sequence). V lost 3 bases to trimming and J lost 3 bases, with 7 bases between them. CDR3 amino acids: CASSSGVYEQYF. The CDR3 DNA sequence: TGTGCCAGCAGCTCGGGGGTCTACGAGCAGTACTTC.

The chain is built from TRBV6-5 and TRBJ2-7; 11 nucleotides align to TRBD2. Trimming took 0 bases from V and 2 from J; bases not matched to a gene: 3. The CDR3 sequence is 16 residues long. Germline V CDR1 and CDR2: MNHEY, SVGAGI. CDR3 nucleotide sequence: TGTGCCAGCAGTTACTCCCAGACTAGCGGGGCCTACGAGCAGTACTTC. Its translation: CASSYSQTSGAYEQYF.

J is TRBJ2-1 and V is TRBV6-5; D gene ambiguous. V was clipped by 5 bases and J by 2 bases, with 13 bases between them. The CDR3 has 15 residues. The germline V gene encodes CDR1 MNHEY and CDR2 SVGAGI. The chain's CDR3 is CASSLLRVTYNEQFF. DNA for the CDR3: TGTGCCAGCAGTCTCCTTAGAGTTACCTACAATGAGCAGTTCTTC.

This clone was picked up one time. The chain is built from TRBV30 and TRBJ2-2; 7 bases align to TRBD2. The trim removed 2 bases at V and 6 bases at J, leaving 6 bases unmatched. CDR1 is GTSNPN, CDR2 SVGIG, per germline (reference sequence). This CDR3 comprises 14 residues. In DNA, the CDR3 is TGTGCCTGGAGTACCGGGGGGTATGCCGGGGAGCTGTTTTTT. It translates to CAWSTGGYAGELFF.

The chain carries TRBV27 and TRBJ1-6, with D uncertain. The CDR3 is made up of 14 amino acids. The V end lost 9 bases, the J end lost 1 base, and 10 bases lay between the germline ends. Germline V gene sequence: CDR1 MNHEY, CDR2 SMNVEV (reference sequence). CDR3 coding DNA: TGTGCCAGTCAGTTGCGGTCCTATAATTCACCCCTCCACTTT. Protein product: CASQLRSYNSPLHF.

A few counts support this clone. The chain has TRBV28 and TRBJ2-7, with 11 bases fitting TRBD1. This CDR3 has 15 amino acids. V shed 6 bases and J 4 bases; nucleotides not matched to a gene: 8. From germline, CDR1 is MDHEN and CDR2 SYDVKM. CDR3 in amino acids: CASRPWTGGSYEQYF. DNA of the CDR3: TGTGCCAGCAGACCCTGGACAGGGGGCTCGTACGAGCAGTACTTC.

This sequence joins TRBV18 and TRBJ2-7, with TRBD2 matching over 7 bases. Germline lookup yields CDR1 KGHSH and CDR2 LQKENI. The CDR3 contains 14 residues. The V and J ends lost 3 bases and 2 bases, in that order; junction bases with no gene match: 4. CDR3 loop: CASSPPGLAYEQYF. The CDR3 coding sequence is TGTGCCAGCTCACCTCCTGGACTAGCCTACGAGCAGTACTTC.

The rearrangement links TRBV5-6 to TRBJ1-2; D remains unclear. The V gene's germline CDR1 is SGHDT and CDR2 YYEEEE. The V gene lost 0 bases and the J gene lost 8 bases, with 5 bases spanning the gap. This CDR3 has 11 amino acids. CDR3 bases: TGTGCCAGCAGCTTGGGGCCGGGCTACACCTTC. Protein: CASSLGPGYTF.